The 22 T cell receptor beta chains below all came from one sample that was sequenced in a study of T cells in Graves' hyperthyroidism and ophthalmopathy (dated by TCRdb to between 2019 and 2020). To prepare the library, multiplex PCR was applied. These reads were obtained on an Illumina HiSeq 2000. Amplification of TCR beta CDR3 regions was carried out from RNA transcripts. The first round of RT-PCR for the TCR CDR3 was performed with the HTBI primer set and the Qiagen OneStep RT-PCR kit. TCRdb passed the public sequencing reads through fastp at Q25 and MiXCR, retaining productive beta sequences. Every entry covers one CDR3 protein and lists the most common genes and DNA from its rows. In this sample the table shows 200,000 to 300,000 distinct CDR3 sequences, about 15% of which occur a single time. The top ten constitute under 35% of the sample. Specimen: blood. All receptors derive from a woman aged 18-30 years with Graves' ophthalmopathy.

In its sample, this clonotype was seen once. The chain combines TRBV7-2 with TRBJ2-1, with 13 bases that match TRBD2. The CDR3 totals 16 residues. V was pared by 2 bases and J by 7 bases, with 5 bases of the junction left unmatched. CDR1 is SGHTA, CDR2 FQGNSA, per germline. The CDR3 protein is CASSLRLAGGANEQFF. In DNA, the CDR3 is TGTGCCAGCAGCTTAAGACTAGCGGGAGGAGCGAATGAGCAGTTCTTC.

This clonotype was seen ten or more times. This chain joins TRBV20-1 and TRBJ2-1, with 7 bases aligning to TRBD1. Trimming removed 3 bases from V and 8 bases from J; junction bases left unmatched: 10. Germline V gives CDR1 DFQATT, CDR2 SNEGSKA (reference sequence). The CDR3 is 14 amino acids. CDR3 in DNA: TGCAGTGCTAGCAGAGACAGGGACCGGCATGAGCAGTTCTTC. It codes for CSASRDRDRHEQFF.

This clonotype came up many times. The chain links TRBV6-6 to TRBJ1-2; 7 bases fit TRBD1. V dropped 1 base and J dropped 8; count of bases not matched to a gene: 10. Germline CDR1 and CDR2: MNHNY and SVGAGI (reference sequence). CDR3 length: 15 amino acids. This CDR3 reads CASSYLGTDSGGYTF. CDR3 bases: TGTGCCAGCAGTTACTTAGGGACAGACTCTGGCGGCTACACCTTC.

This clonotype appeared once. The chain couples TRBV6-5 to TRBJ1-4; D remains ambiguous. Deletions cut 0 bases from V and 3 bases from J, with 5 bases between. Germline V lookup: CDR1 MNHEY, CDR2 SVGAGI. This CDR3 is built from 14 residues. The CDR3 sequence: CASSYSVANEKLFF. The CDR3 DNA is TGTGCCAGCAGTTACTCGGTGGCTAATGAAAAACTGTTTTTT.

There are many counts of this clonotype. The DNA of the CDR3 is TGTGCCAGCAGTTTCGGGACAGGGTTCGACGAGCAGTACTTC. Translating it yields CASSFGTGFDEQYF. The gene calls are TRBV12-3 or TRBV12-4 and TRBJ2-7; TRBD1 matches at 9 bases. The ends lost 3 bases at V and 5 bases at J; junction bases unmatched: 5. The CDR3 extends over 14 amino acids.

This clonotype was observed a few times. The genes are TRBV6-4 and TRBJ1-4, with 8 bases identical to TRBD1. V shed 5 bases, J shed 6 bases, and the junction held 5 bases outside the gene matches. The CDR3 sequence is 14 residues long. Germline-derived CDR1 and CDR2 are MRHNA and SNTAGT. This CDR3 is CASSYEQGDEKLFF. The CDR3 region has the DNA TGTGCCAGCAGTTACGAACAGGGGGATGAAAAACTGTTTTTT.

This clonotype was counted only a few times. V gene TRBV6-1 combines with J gene TRBJ2-2; no clear D gene. Germline V CDR1 and CDR2: MNHNS, SASEGT. V lost 0 bases and J 6 bases, leaving 11 bases between the germline ends. The CDR3 runs 15 residues. For the CDR3, the DNA is TGTGCCAGCAGTGAAGCTCTGGTGAAGGCCGGGGAGCTGTTTTTT. This codes for CASSEALVKAGELFF.

This clonotype was seen at least ten times. The chain links TRBV19 to TRBJ2-7; 9 bases line up with TRBD1. Germline assignment: CDR1 LNHDA and CDR2 SQIVND (reference sequence). The trim removed 8 bases at V and 5 bases at J, leaving 10 bases unmatched. There are 14 residues in the CDR3. CDR3 region: CASQQTGGSHEQYF. As DNA, the CDR3 is TGTGCCAGTCAACAGACAGGGGGGTCCCACGAGCAGTACTTC.

This clonotype was detected ten times or more. This chain uses TRBV7-2 with TRBJ2-7; 13 bases are shared with TRBD2. Trimming took 5 bases from V and 7 from J; bases not matched to a gene: 5. Germline V gives CDR1 SGHTA, CDR2 FQGNSA. The length of the CDR3 is 14 residues. CDR3 in DNA: TGTGCCAGCAGCGGGACTAGCGGGACTGGGGAGCAGTACTTC. Translating it yields CASSGTSGTGEQYF.

This clonotype was observed many times. This chain connects TRBV2 to TRBJ1-1, with D possibly being TRBD1 (6 bases). The V and J ends lost 6 bases and 11 bases respectively, with 19 bases between them. This CDR3 is 13 amino acids long. Germline V gives CDR1 SNHLY, CDR2 FYNNEI. The CDR3 loop reads CASSLDRLNNAFF. The CDR3 DNA reads as TGTGCCAGCAGCTTGGACAGACTGAATAATGCTTTCTTT.

At least ten counts were recorded for this clonotype. The gene calls are TRBV6-1 and TRBJ2-5; 10 nucleotides line up with TRBD2. J was trimmed by 7 bases and V by 6 bases; bases with no gene match: 11. Germline V gene sequence: CDR1 MNHNS, CDR2 SASEGT. The CDR3 totals 15 residues. CDR3 loop: CASSRLAGPGGTQYF. The CDR3 DNA is TGTGCCAGCAGCAGACTAGCGGGCCCCGGGGGGACCCAGTACTTC.

This clonotype was counted many times. In DNA form, the CDR3 reads TGTGCCTGGATGCGTAACTACTGGAACACTGAAGCTTTCTTT. Protein: CAWMRNYWNTEAFF. V and J are TRBV30 and TRBJ1-1; D unresolved. Germline CDR1 is GTSNPN and CDR2 is SVGIG (reference sequence). The CDR3 totals 14 residues. V lost 4 bases and J lost 1, with 13 bases in between.

This clonotype was counted at least ten times. The V gene is TRBV2, the J gene TRBJ2-5; D ambiguous. The CDR3 covers 11 residues. CDR1 and CDR2 from the germline V gene are SNHLY and FYNNEI. V lost 7 bases, J lost 2 bases, and 5 bases lay in between. The CDR3 coding sequence is TGTGCCAGCACGGTGCAAGAGACCCAGTACTTC. Translating gives CASTVQETQYF. The whole variable domain, remainder taken from reference TRBV2 and TRBJ2-5, is EPEVTQTPSHQVTQMGQEVILRCVPISNHLYFYWYRQILGQKVEFLVSFYNNEISEKSEIFDDQFSVERPDGSNFTLKIRSTKLEDSAMYFCASTVQETQYFGPGTRLLVL.

This clonotype came up many times. This chain uses TRBV20-1 with TRBJ2-5; 11 nucleotides match TRBD2. This CDR3 has 15 amino acids. Looked up from germline, CDR1 is DFQATT and CDR2 is SNEGSKA (reference sequence). V was clipped by 4 bases and J by 0 bases; unmatched bases: 4. The CDR3 region is CSAIMTSGDQETQYF. CDR3 nucleotide sequence: TGCAGTGCTATAATGACTAGCGGGGACCAAGAGACCCAGTACTTC.

Many counts were recorded for this clonotype. The CDR3 sequence is CASSDPWGARPEAFF. Written as DNA, the CDR3 is TGTGCCAGCAGCGACCCATGGGGGGCAAGGCCTGAAGCTTTCTTT. The V and J genes are TRBV11-2 and TRBJ1-1; D is possibly TRBD1 (6 bases). Germline loops: CDR1 SGHAT, CDR2 FQNNGV. This CDR3 is 15 amino acids long. Trimming pared 5 bases from V and 6 bases from J, leaving 19 bases between.

Many counts were recorded for this clonotype. The chain employs TRBV3-1 and TRBJ2-7; the D is unclear. CDR1 is LGHDT and CDR2 is YNNKEL in the germline V gene (reference sequence). Trimming cost V 1 base and J 6 bases, with 7 bases left between them. The CDR3 totals 12 residues. Here the CDR3 reads CASSQGYVEQYF. The CDR3 nucleotides are TGTGCCAGCAGCCAAGGGTATGTCGAGCAGTACTTC.

The chain joins TRBV6-5 to TRBJ1-1; 8 bases fit TRBD1. Germline V gives CDR1 MNHEY, CDR2 SVGAGI. The J segment lost 11 bases and the V segment lost 2 bases, leaving 10 bases of the junction unmatched. The CDR3 consists of 14 residues. The CDR3 spells CASSYETGDLWAFF. CDR3 sequence (DNA): TGTGCCAGCAGTTACGAGACAGGGGATCTTTGGGCTTTCTTT.

This clonotype was seen repeatedly, ten times or more. The CDR3 here is CASSLSKQYNEQFF. In nucleotides, the CDR3 is TGTGCCAGCAGTTTATCGAAACAGTACAATGAGCAGTTCTTC. This chain joins TRBV27 and TRBJ2-1, with D unresolved. The CDR3 length is 14 residues. Germline CDR1 MNHEY, CDR2 SMNVEV (reference sequence). Trimming took off 0 bases at V and 4 bases at J, with 7 bases between the two ends.

This clonotype was found many times. The V gene is TRBV28, the J gene TRBJ2-3; TRBD2 aligns across 7 bases. The germline V gene has CDR1 MDHEN and CDR2 SYDVKM. There are 15 residues in the CDR3. V lost 3 bases, J lost 2 bases, and 5 bases stayed unmatched. CDR3 in DNA: TGTGCCAGCAGTTTGCTACTAGCGATCACAGATACGCAGTATTTT. Translated, it gives CASSLLLAITDTQYF.

This clonotype was observed at least ten times. The rearrangement joins TRBV5-1 to TRBJ2-3, with 8 bases matching TRBD1. Germline CDR1 and CDR2: SGHRS and YFSETQ. After removal of 1 base from V and 4 bases from J, the junction contained 8 bases not matched to a gene. CDR3 length: 16 amino acids. As DNA, the CDR3 is TGCGCCAGCAGCTTGAGCACAGGGGGTTTGGCAGATACGCAGTATTTT. Encoded protein: CASSLSTGGLADTQYF.

This clonotype was counted a few times. The chain joins TRBV29-1 to TRBJ2-7, with a weak D call TRBD1 (5 bases). Germline V gives CDR1 SQVTM, CDR2 ANQGSEA. The CDR3 extends over 12 amino acids. Trimming stripped 1 base from V and 6 bases from J, with 10 bases between. The CDR3 loop is CSVEVLRGEQYF. CDR3 DNA: TGCAGCGTTGAAGTTTTAAGGGGCGAGCAGTACTTC.

In its sample, this clonotype was seen many times. The genes are TRBV6-2 or TRBV6-3 and TRBJ2-1; possibly TRBD1 for D (5 bases). V was trimmed by 2 bases and J by 0 bases, leaving 8 bases between them. The germline gives CDR1 MNHEY, CDR2 SVGEGT. The CDR3 is made up of 15 amino acids. CDR3 sequence: CASSYTGPSYNEQFF. Here the CDR3 DNA reads TGTGCCAGCAGTTACACAGGACCCTCCTACAATGAGCAGTTCTTC.